This T cell receptor (beta chain) was sequenced for a study of shared clonotypes between healthy human individuals (TCRdb year 2020). Describing the broader study: A couple of women and a few men aged 18 to 49 years were included in the cohort. To estimate repertoire size and how much clonotype sharing occurs between individuals, the study deeply sequenced the blood TCR repertoires of five healthy adults. Libraries were prepared and TCR repertoires were sequenced by different laboratories using diverse techniques, in order to increase sequencing depth and limit assay-specific biases. Each donor's leukapheresis produced roughly between roughly 0.85 and 9 billion PBMCs. For each donor, CD4 naive and CD4 memory were each run on three plates, CD8 naive on two plates, and CD8 memory on one plate.

The donors were healthy, HIV-negative adults with no recently reported acute infections or vaccinations. Only Caucasian adults living in Nashville, Tennessee, USA were represented among the donors. CD4+ T cells were enriched through magnetic negative selection, after which naive cells were positively selected on CD45RA and the remaining negative fraction served as the memory subset. Blood was collected by leukapheresis, and PBMCs were isolated by Ficoll-Histopaque density gradient centrifugation and then cryopreserved in liquid nitrogen vapor phase. Purity and quantity of every magnetically sorted T cell population were checked by analytical flow cytometry. Each sorted fraction had its genomic DNA isolated and then quantified by UV absorbance on a Nanodrop 2000c. Concerning this clone itself: Its specific antigen is unknown. One base away there is no much larger clone; base qualities are not given.

The CDR1 and CDR2 encoded by the germline V gene are WSHSY and SAAADI. Including the terminal cysteine and phenylalanine, the CDR3 comprises 14 residues. Only CDR3 DNA is held: 42 bases, read in frame from base 1. V drops 8 bases and J drops 0 bases, leaving 14 bases in between. What the study reported, not specific to this receptor: Rarefaction of sorted-subset datasets indicated incomplete sequencing despite the large sequencing depth. Larger estimated clonotype richness was generally found for naive subsets than for memory subsets. Pairwise subsampling led to the expectation that sequencing depth would affect the degree of clonotype sharing among donors. Sampling was restricted to blood, and TCR repertoires in tissue are likely to differ from TCR repertoires in blood. Higher generation probabilities were observed for clonotypes shared by all four sorted-subset donors than for non-shared clonotypes. The genetic and exposure-history diversity represented was limited by the small number of donors. When a handful of donors were compared, the shared fraction of clonotypes was 5% to 6.5% for naive CD4, more than 3% for naive CD8, roughly 2.3% for memory CD4, and around 0.4% for memory CD8.

TCR CDR3 regions were amplified from genomic DNA by multiplex PCR using the deep immunoSEQ assay. Extracted genomic DNA from each cell subset was distributed evenly across all wells of several immunoSEQ 96-well plates, and each plate was treated as a replicate. For sorted subsets, 150 to 200 ng genomic DNA, equal to about 30,000 T cell genomes, was loaded into each replicate PCR. Purified libraries were measured with a Qubit 3.0 fluorometer, size-checked on a Bioanalyzer 2100, and measured again with the KAPA Library Quantification kit. Every immunoSEQ 96-well plate was sequenced on a separate single-read 150-cycle Illumina NextSeq 550 flow cell. As for the authors' bioinformatics: The immunoSEQ output contained only junctional sequences without quality scores, so filtering could not match that applied to full-length reads. Sequences were annotated with PyIR, a Python wrapper for IgBLAST v1.9, and V/J genes and CDR3 were assigned using IMGT germline references. Reads were removed for weak V/J assignments (E-value above 1e-6), missing CDR3, stop codons, out-of-frame junctions, or ambiguous translated residues. V3J clonotypes were defined as sequences sharing an identical inferred V gene, J gene, and CDR3 amino acid sequence. Percentage overlap between repertoires was computed as shared unique clonotypes divided by the size of the smaller repertoire. Three approaches were used to assess repertoire richness: RTK rarefaction, the Chao1 estimator, and Recon v2.1 estimates of unobserved clonotypes. OLGA was used to compute generation probabilities for all TCRbeta clonotypes that the gDNA method yielded from a few donors. The table was pulled from immuneACCESS by TCRdb, which kept in-frame rearrangements only. Such tables lose some clones; where checked, under half of the loss comes from unresolved V genes, and the rest has no known cause. V and J calls and clone size are copied from that table; D and trimming were computed from the DNA. The sample profile shows under 200,000 clones; 85% to 95% of them were found once. Of the sample, around 0.067% falls within the top ten clones.

The sample comprised naive CD4+ T cells sorted from blood. In light of the paper, this sample's cell subset or site label describes: CD45RA+ positively selected. This clonotype originated in a woman younger than 45 in good health. This chain is built from TRBV10-2 and TRBJ2-7, and possibly TRBD1, on 5 matching bases. The DNA is as follows: TGCGCCAGCTACGGCAGGGTGGGCTCCTACGAGCAGTACTTC. This yields the protein CASYGRVGSYEQYF.